The 28 T cell receptor beta chains below were found in one sample sequenced in a study of T cell responses to AZD1222 COVID-19 vaccine. TCRdb's table, derived via immunoSEQ multiplex PCR, lists solely in-frame clones and lacks some. The sample has about 150,000 clones, roughly nine tenths seen once. The sample in question was peripheral blood, obtained on day 0 of AZD1222 vaccination. The receptors come from an adult in good health.

The chain combines TRBV7-2 with TRBJ1-2; no clear D gene. V was pared by 0 bases and J by 3 bases, with 14 bases between. This CDR3 has 16 amino acids. The germline V gene encodes CDR1 SGHTA and CDR2 FQGNSA. The DNA of the CDR3 is TGTGCCAGCAGCTTAGCGTATCGGGCAGGAGACTATGGCTACACCTTC. This encodes CASSLAYRAGDYGYTF.

V gene TRBV2 combines with J gene TRBJ1-1; D might be TRBD1 (5 bases). V dropped 7 bases and J dropped 11 bases, with 11 bases sitting between them. Germline V CDR1 and CDR2: SNHLY, FYNNEI. This CDR3 has 10 residues. The CDR3 loop reads CASNPGVAFF. CDR3 nucleotide sequence: TGTGCCAGCAACCCGGGGGTGGCTTTCTTT.

J is TRBJ1-1 and V is TRBV30; no clear D. V shed 5 bases and J shed 1 base, with 8 bases lying between them. The CDR3 extends over 12 amino acids. CDR1 is GTSNPN and CDR2 is SVGIG in the germline V gene (reference sequence). The CDR3: CAWSEGNTEAFF. CDR3 DNA sequence: TGTGCCTGGTCAGAGGGGAACACTGAAGCTTTCTTT.

The chain employs TRBV28 and TRBJ1-5; no clear D. Trimming cost V 8 bases and J 0 bases, with 5 bases left between them. Germline values: CDR1 MDHEN, CDR2 SYDVKM. The CDR3 is 12 residues long. In nucleotides, the CDR3 is TGTGCCAGCCAAGATAGCAATCAGCCCCAGCATTTT. Translation gives CASQDSNQPQHF.

V is TRBV6-1 and J is TRBJ2-3; D unclear. CDR1 MNHNS and CDR2 SASEGT come from the germline V gene. The CDR3 extends over 14 amino acids. V lost 0 bases and J 4 bases, leaving 8 bases between the germline ends. CDR3 in amino acids: CASSEARKADTQYF. CDR3 nucleotides: TGTGCCAGCAGTGAAGCTCGGAAGGCAGATACGCAGTATTTT.

This rearrangement joins TRBV3-1 (or the pseudogene TRBV3-2) to TRBJ1-1, with D unresolved. Trimming pared 4 bases from V and 1 base from J, leaving 4 bases between. The CDR3 length is 12 residues. The germline CDR1 and CDR2 sequences are LGHDT and YNNKEL (reference sequence). In DNA, the CDR3 is TGTGCCAGCAGCCTCCAGAACACTGAAGCTTTCTTT. Protein product: CASSLQNTEAFF.

A word on this clone: Other nucleotide sequences from this sample produce the same CDR3. V gene TRBV9 combines with J gene TRBJ1-6; D is perhaps TRBD1 (6 bases). Germline values: CDR1 SGDLS, CDR2 YYNGEE. Deletions cut 0 bases from V and 9 bases from J, with 10 bases between. The length of the CDR3 is 14 residues. CDR3 sequence (DNA): TGTGCCAGCAGCGTAGCGGGGGGCGGTTCACCCCTCCACTTT. Protein sequence: CASSVAGGGSPLHF.

The chain recombines TRBV6-5 with TRBJ2-1; D not resolved. Germline assignment: CDR1 MNHEY and CDR2 SVGAGI. This CDR3 contains 11 residues. V was clipped by 2 bases and J by 9 bases, with 5 bases between them. The CDR3 region has the DNA TGTGCCAGCAGTTACCTGGGTGAGCAGTTCTTC. This sequence encodes CASSYLGEQFF.

The rearrangement links TRBV28 to TRBJ1-1, with TRBD1 matching 10 bases. This CDR3 comprises 15 residues. V dropped 5 bases and J dropped 7; count of bases not matched to a gene: 10. CDR1 and CDR2 (germline): MDHEN, SYDVKM. The CDR3 loop is CASSQPGTGVLEAFF. The CDR3 region has the DNA TGTGCCAGCAGTCAGCCCGGGACAGGGGTACTTGAAGCTTTCTTT.

The chain carries TRBV7-3 and TRBJ2-1, with 11 bases lining up with TRBD2. J gave up 3 bases and V 3 bases, and 4 bases lay outside the gene matches. Germline lookup yields CDR1 SGHTA and CDR2 FQGTGA. CDR3 length equals 16 residues. The chain's CDR3 is CASSFHGTSGYNEQFF. DNA for the CDR3: TGTGCCAGCAGCTTTCACGGGACTAGCGGCTACAATGAGCAGTTCTTC.

The chain recombines TRBV20-1 with TRBJ1-5; tentatively, D is TRBD1 (6 bases). Germline V lookup: CDR1 DFQATT, CDR2 SNEGSKA (reference sequence). V shed 3 bases and J shed 0 bases, with 9 bases lying between them. CDR3 length: 14 amino acids. CDR3 in amino acids: CSASRGASNQPQHF. In nucleotides, the CDR3 is TGCAGTGCTAGTCGGGGGGCTAGCAATCAGCCCCAGCATTTT.

Comment on this clone: The junction departs from the called germline gene at one end, perhaps through a read error. The rearrangement links TRBV7-2 to TRBJ2-3; weak D call: TRBD2 (6 bases). CDR1 and CDR2 from the germline V gene are SGHTA and FQGNSA. The CDR3 spans 12 residues. The CDR3 DNA follows: TGTGCCAGCAGTTTAGAGGGACTCCAGGCGTATTTT. It encodes CASSLEGLQAYF.

This sequence joins TRBV28 and TRBJ1-2; no clear D gene. This CDR3 has 14 residues. With 6 bases removed from V and 4 bases from J, the gap between germline ends came to 15 bases. CDR1 is MDHEN, CDR2 SYDVKM, per germline. The CDR3 DNA sequence: TGTGCCAGCAGCCTAGGGTCCTCGGGCTATGGCTACACCTTC. Its protein is CASSLGSSGYGYTF.

The genes are TRBV5-1 and TRBJ1-4; D is unresolved. Deletions cut 6 bases from V and 3 bases from J, with 9 bases between. The V gene's germline CDR1 is SGHRS and CDR2 YFSETQ. The CDR3 has 13 residues. This CDR3 is CASTTAPNEKLFF. The CDR3 DNA is TGCGCCAGCACGACGGCCCCTAATGAAAAACTGTTTTTT.

V is TRBV5-1 and J is TRBJ2-1, with D uncertain. Germline V gene data show CDR1 as SGHRS and CDR2 as YFSETQ. The CDR3 runs to 14 residues. Trimming took 4 bases from V and 0 from J, leaving 8 bases between them. The CDR3 spells CASSISSSYNEQFF. Written as DNA, the CDR3 is TGCGCCAGCAGCATATCGAGCTCCTACAATGAGCAGTTCTTC.

The genes are TRBV6-4 and TRBJ2-2; 8 nucleotides line up with TRBD2. The CDR3 totals 15 residues. Germline-derived CDR1 and CDR2 are MRHNA and SNTAGT. Trimming at V came to 3 bases and at J to 3 bases, leaving 3 bases not matched to a gene. The CDR3 nucleotides read TGTGCCAGCAGTGAACAAGCGGGAGACACCGGGGAGCTGTTTTTT. Amino acid sequence: CASSEQAGDTGELFF.

The CDR3 sequence is CATSSSTPTDTQYF. For the CDR3, the DNA is TGTGCCACCAGCTCTTCGACACCGACAGATACGCAGTATTTT. The chain combines TRBV15 with TRBJ2-3; D not resolved. The CDR3 runs 14 residues. CDR1 is LNHNV, CDR2 YYDKDF, per germline (reference sequence). Trimming shortened V by 5 bases and J by 3 bases, and 12 bases separated the two germline ends.

The V and J genes are TRBV20-1 and TRBJ2-2; D is unresolved. CDR1 is DFQATT, CDR2 SNEGSKA, per germline (reference sequence). The CDR3 extends over 15 amino acids. Trimming pared 3 bases from V and 4 bases from J, leaving 15 bases between. Here the CDR3 reads CSASFDEPPTGELFF. The CDR3 DNA follows: TGCAGTGCTAGTTTTGACGAACCTCCCACCGGGGAGCTGTTTTTT.

The rearrangement links TRBV6-5 to TRBJ1-2, with TRBD1 matching 7 bases. This CDR3 is built from 14 residues. From germline, CDR1 is MNHEY and CDR2 SVGAGI. The junction had 4 bases not matched to a gene; V was cut back by 6 bases and J by 0 bases. The CDR3 is CASRRQGTNYGYTF. For the CDR3, the DNA is TGTGCCAGCAGACGACAGGGCACTAACTATGGCTACACCTTC.

The chain uses TRBV24-1 and TRBJ2-1; D gene unclear. CDR1 KGHDR and CDR2 SFDVKD come from the germline V gene. The CDR3 loop spans 15 amino acids. V lost 3 bases and J lost 8, with 16 bases in between. The CDR3 DNA follows: TGTGCCACCAGTGATGGTACTACTATACACGATGAGCAGTTCTTC. Protein: CATSDGTTIHDEQFF.

This chain joins TRBV6-2 or TRBV6-3 and TRBJ1-2, with D possibly matching TRBD1 (6 bases). The V gene's germline CDR1 is MNHEY and CDR2 SVGEGT. The V gene lost 5 bases and the J gene lost 2 bases, with 18 bases spanning the gap. The CDR3 length is 16 residues. The CDR3: CASSAPQGWKNYGYTF. The DNA for the CDR3 is TGTGCCAGCAGTGCCCCCCAGGGGTGGAAGAACTATGGCTACACCTTC.

The chain is built from TRBV5-6 and TRBJ2-5; possibly TRBD2 for D (6 bases). The CDR3 runs 15 residues. Germline CDR1 reads SGHDT; CDR2 reads YYEEEE. The germline V and J ends were trimmed by 3 bases and 1 base, with 13 bases remaining between them. The CDR3 DNA is TGTGCCAGCAGCTCCCAATACGGGGGCCAAGAGACCCAGTACTTC. It encodes CASSSQYGGQETQYF.

This clone came up a few times. V and J are TRBV2 and TRBJ2-3, with 7 positions matching TRBD1. The CDR3 extends over 15 amino acids. In germline, CDR1 is SNHLY, CDR2 FYNNEI. J gave up 1 base and V 6 bases, and 7 bases lay outside the gene matches. CDR3 DNA sequence: TGTGCCAGCAGCGGAACCGGGACAGGCACAGATACGCAGTATTTT. Protein product: CASSGTGTGTDTQYF.

The J gene is TRBJ2-1, the V gene TRBV14; tentatively, D is TRBD1 or TRBD2 (6 bases each). The CDR3 spans 16 residues. Trimming cost V 4 bases and J 4 bases, with 17 bases left between them. The germline CDR1 and CDR2 sequences are SGHDN and FVKESK. CDR3 sequence: CASSLKGGLPYNEQFF. Written as DNA, the CDR3 is TGTGCCAGCAGCCTAAAGGGGGGTCTGCCGTACAATGAGCAGTTCTTC.

The chain links TRBV9 to TRBJ1-1; unclear D gene. This CDR3 has 12 residues. In germline, CDR1 is SGDLS, CDR2 YYNGEE. Deletions cut 3 bases from V and 1 base from J, with 4 bases between. In nucleotides, the CDR3 is TGTGCCAGCAGCGGACAGAACACTGAAGCTTTCTTT. This translates into CASSGQNTEAFF.

The CDR3 loop reads CASSLVSGGGYTF. CDR3 DNA sequence: TGTGCCAGCAGCTTAGTATCAGGAGGTGGCTACACCTTC. The chain is built from TRBV7-9 and TRBJ1-2; D ambiguous. The V and J ends lost 1 base and 7 bases respectively, with 10 bases between them. CDR3 length: 13 amino acids. From germline, CDR1 is SEHNR and CDR2 FQNEAQ (reference sequence).

The chain uses TRBV5-1 and TRBJ1-6, with a possible D match to TRBD1 (5 bases). This CDR3 has 14 amino acids. The ends were cut back, 2 bases at V and 7 bases at J, with 10 bases in the middle. Germline V gene sequence: CDR1 SGHRS, CDR2 YFSETQ. The CDR3 DNA follows: TGCGCCAGCAGCTTTGCGACAGCCAATTCACCCCTCCACTTT. Protein product: CASSFATANSPLHF.

The rearrangement joins TRBV6-5 to TRBJ1-1; no clear D. Germline CDR1 and CDR2: MNHEY and SVGAGI. V was pared by 7 bases and J by 2 bases, with 5 bases between. The CDR3 covers 11 residues. The CDR3 coding sequence is TGTGCCAGCAAGAGAAACACTGAAGCTTTCTTT. It is translated as CASKRNTEAFF.